The 27 T cell receptor beta chains below come from one sample, sequenced in a study of blood T cell repertoires in COVID-19. Assay: immunoSEQ multiplex PCR; the TCRdb copy retains only in-frame clones and omits some. The sample holds about 200,000 clones, around 94% seen once. Sequenced sample: peripheral blood. These receptors were taken from a man aged 25-45 years with COVID-19, enrolled during active disease.

In its sample, this clone was seen a few times. This sequence joins TRBV4-2 and TRBJ2-7; tentative D call: TRBD1 (6 bases). The germline gives CDR1 LGHNA, CDR2 YNFKEQ. V lost 4 bases to trimming and J lost 7 bases, with 11 bases between them. The CDR3 spans 12 residues. CDR3 sequence reads: CASSLPGVEQYF. In DNA, the CDR3 is TGTGCCAGCAGCCTGCCAGGGGTGGAGCAGTACTTC.

The V and J genes are TRBV30 and TRBJ1-5; the D is unclear. The CDR3 length is 13 residues. V lost 1 base, J lost 2 bases, and 6 bases lay in between. CDR1 is GTSNPN, CDR2 SVGIG, per germline (reference sequence). CDR3 sequence (DNA): TGTGCCTGGAGTGCAGGTGGCAATCAGCCCCAGCATTTT. This gives the protein CAWSAGGNQPQHF.

The rearrangement links TRBV7-9 to TRBJ1-4, with a tentative D call TRBD1 (5 bases). Germline loops: CDR1 SEHNR, CDR2 FQNEAQ (reference sequence). This CDR3 contains 18 residues. Trimming stripped 3 bases from V and 0 bases from J, with 17 bases between. The CDR3 bases are TGTGCCAGCAGCTTTTTCTCAGGGATGCCTGCAACTAATGAAAAACTGTTTTTT. Its protein is CASSFFSGMPATNEKLFF.

In its sample, this clone was seen a few times. The chain employs TRBV2 and TRBJ1-1, with 7 bases lining up with TRBD1. Germline V lookup: CDR1 SNHLY, CDR2 FYNNEI. The junction had 0 bases not matched to a gene; V was cut back by 2 bases and J by 0 bases. This CDR3 contains 14 residues. The CDR3 DNA sequence: TGTGCCAGCAGTGAACAGGGGGTGAACACTGAAGCTTTCTTT. Translation gives CASSEQGVNTEAFF.

The chain uses TRBV5-4 and TRBJ2-3; D remains ambiguous. The CDR3 consists of 13 residues. Trimming pared 0 bases from V and 4 bases from J, leaving 6 bases between. From germline, CDR1 is SGHNT and CDR2 YYREEE (reference sequence). The CDR3 is CASSLERSDTQYF. CDR3 nucleotides: TGTGCCAGCAGCTTGGAGCGATCAGATACGCAGTATTTT.

CDR3 region: CASSQGMNTEAFF. CDR3 DNA sequence: TGCGCCAGCAGTCAGGGGATGAACACTGAAGCTTTCTTT. V gene TRBV5-1 combines with J gene TRBJ1-1; weak D call: TRBD1 (6 bases). Looked up from germline, CDR1 is SGHRS and CDR2 is YFSETQ. This CDR3 has 13 residues. V lost 5 bases to trimming and J lost 0 bases, with 8 bases between them.

The gene calls are TRBV19 and TRBJ1-1; D gene ambiguous. The CDR3 runs 13 residues. V shed 3 bases and J shed 4 bases, with 9 bases lying between them. Germline loops: CDR1 LNHDA, CDR2 SQIVND (reference sequence). The CDR3 region has the DNA TGTGCCAGTAGTATGGGAGCGGGCACTGAAGCTTTCTTT. Its protein product is CASSMGAGTEAFF.

The rearrangement joins TRBV6-4 to TRBJ2-3; weak D call: TRBD2 (6 bases). The CDR3 is 16 residues long. Deletions cut 3 bases from V and 0 bases from J, with 13 bases between. CDR1 MRHNA and CDR2 SNTAGT come from the germline V gene. The DNA for the CDR3 is TGTGCCAGCAGTGAGCGGGGATTAGATAGCACAGATACGCAGTATTTT. The encoded protein is CASSERGLDSTDTQYF.

The chain links TRBV4-1 to TRBJ1-2; 7 bases match TRBD1. This CDR3 contains 15 residues. With 0 bases clipped from V and 3 bases from J, the junction kept 4 bases outside the gene matches. Germline CDR1 and CDR2: MGHRA and YSYEKL. In nucleotides, the CDR3 is TGCGCCAGCAGCCAAGAACCCGGGACAGACTATGGCTACACCTTC. Translating gives CASSQEPGTDYGYTF.

The rearrangement links TRBV6-5 to TRBJ1-5; a possible D gene is TRBD1 (5 bases). Looked up from germline, CDR1 is MNHEY and CDR2 is SVGAGI. The CDR3 covers 13 residues. V lost 4 bases to trimming and J lost 3 bases, with 7 bases between them. CDR3 sequence reads: CASSWGHNQPQHF. Here the CDR3 DNA reads TGTGCCAGCAGTTGGGGCCACAATCAGCCCCAGCATTTT.

V usage is TRBV12-3 or TRBV12-4 and J usage is TRBJ1-4; TRBD1 matches at 8 bases. With 5 bases clipped from V and 8 bases from J, the junction kept 4 bases outside the gene matches. The CDR3 length is 13 residues. The CDR3 nucleotides read TGTGCCAGCAGTGGGGGACAGGTCGAAAAACTGTTTTTT. This codes for CASSGGQVEKLFF.

The rearrangement links TRBV6-5 to TRBJ2-3; 8 positions match TRBD1. Germline V gene sequence: CDR1 MNHEY, CDR2 SVGAGI. Trimming at V came to 0 bases and at J to 7 bases, leaving 3 bases not matched to a gene. The CDR3 covers 14 residues. The CDR3 loop is CASSYSRQGNTQYF. CDR3 DNA: TGTGCCAGCAGTTACTCGAGACAGGGGAATACGCAGTATTTT.

V and J are TRBV2 and TRBJ2-5; 8 bases are a match to TRBD1. The J segment lost 5 bases and the V segment lost 5 bases, leaving 7 bases of the junction unmatched. Looked up from germline, CDR1 is SNHLY and CDR2 is FYNNEI. The CDR3 contains 14 residues. The CDR3 sequence: CASSPETGEETQYF. The CDR3 nucleotides are TGTGCCAGCAGTCCCGAGACAGGGGAGGAGACCCAGTACTTC.

V gene TRBV5-4 combines with J gene TRBJ2-7; 10 bases match TRBD1. Germline CDR1 reads SGHNT; CDR2 reads YYREEE (reference sequence). This CDR3 region has 15 residues. V dropped 1 base and J dropped 4; count of bases not matched to a gene: 5. This chain's CDR3 is CASSLPGQGLYEQYF. The CDR3 nucleotides are TGTGCCAGCAGCTTGCCGGGACAGGGGTTGTACGAGCAGTACTTC.

CDR3 region: CASSSGLGYTF. The CDR3 coding sequence is TGTGCCAGCAGCTCGGGACTCGGCTACACCTTC. The rearrangement links TRBV7-9 to TRBJ1-2; D may be TRBD1 (5 bases). Per the germline V gene, CDR1 is SEHNR and CDR2 is FQNEAQ (reference sequence). The CDR3 is made up of 11 amino acids. Trimming took off 4 bases at V and 8 bases at J, with 8 bases between the two ends.

This clone was found once. The chain couples TRBV9 to TRBJ2-2; 7 bases align to TRBD2. The CDR3 has 14 amino acids. The V and J ends lost 4 bases and 5 bases, in that order; junction bases with no gene match: 5. The germline V gene has CDR1 SGDLS and CDR2 YYNGEE. This CDR3 is CASSLRLATGELFF. For the CDR3, the DNA is TGTGCCAGCAGCTTGCGACTAGCTACCGGGGAGCTGTTTTTT. Full variable domain (remainder filled in from reference TRBV9 and TRBJ2-2): DSGVTQTPKHLITATGQRVTLRCSPRSGDLSVYWYQQSLDQGLQFLIQYYNGEERAKGNILERFSAQQFPDLHSELNLSSLELGDSALYFCASSLRLATGELFFGEGSRLTVL.

The gene calls are TRBV3-1 (or the pseudogene TRBV3-2) and TRBJ1-1; perhaps TRBD1 as D (5 bases). The CDR3 extends over 15 amino acids. Germline V CDR1 and CDR2: LGHDT, YNNKEL (reference sequence). V was trimmed by 1 base and J by 5 bases, leaving 14 bases between them. The CDR3 loop is CASSQASQGRTEAFF. For the CDR3, the DNA is TGTGCCAGCAGCCAAGCTTCGCAGGGCCGAACTGAAGCTTTCTTT.

In this sample, this clone turned up once. V gene TRBV19 combines with J gene TRBJ1-6, with 8 bases fitting TRBD1. The germline CDR1 and CDR2 sequences are LNHDA and SQIVND (reference sequence). The V segment lost 7 bases and the J segment 7 bases; nucleotides outside the gene matches: 9. The CDR3 loop spans 15 amino acids. CDR3 amino acids: CASNQGARYNSPLHF. The CDR3 DNA follows: TGTGCCAGTAATCAGGGGGCGCGGTACAATTCACCCCTCCACTTT.

The chain combines TRBV19 with TRBJ2-1; D possibly corresponds to TRBD1 (6 bases). V lost 5 bases and J lost 1, with 9 bases in between. The CDR3 is 14 residues long. The germline V gene encodes CDR1 LNHDA and CDR2 SQIVND (reference sequence). The CDR3 region is CASSGGLSYNEQFF. For the CDR3, the DNA is TGTGCCAGTAGTGGGGGCCTTTCCTACAATGAGCAGTTCTTC. Full variable domain (remainder filled in from reference TRBV19 and TRBJ2-1): DGGITQSPKYLFRKEGQNVTLSCEQNLNHDAMYWYRQDPGQGLRLIYYSQIVNDFQKGDIAEGYSVSREKKESFPLTVTSAQKNPTAFYLCASSGGLSYNEQFFGPGTRLTVL.

The chain uses TRBV4-1 and TRBJ1-5; D gene uncertain. The CDR3 has 15 residues. From germline, CDR1 is MGHRA and CDR2 YSYEKL. The germline V and J ends were trimmed by 4 bases and 0 bases, with 10 bases remaining between them. The CDR3 is CASSPDTYSNQPQHF. CDR3 in DNA: TGCGCCAGCAGCCCCGACACCTATAGCAATCAGCCCCAGCATTTT.

The chain is built from TRBV4-2 and TRBJ2-3; 15 bases agree with TRBD2. V gave up 1 base and J gave up 1 base; unmatched junction bases: 0. Germline lookup yields CDR1 LGHNA and CDR2 YNFKEQ. The length of the CDR3 is 17 residues. CDR3 loop: CASSQGTSGGGTDTQYF. The CDR3 DNA reads TGTGCCAGCAGCCAAGGGACTAGCGGGGGGGGCACAGATACGCAGTATTTT.

CDR3 nucleotide sequence: TGTGCCAGCAGTTTTAGGACAGGGGGTGAAAAACTGTTTTTT. Translated: CASSFRTGGEKLFF. The chain links TRBV27 to TRBJ1-4; TRBD1 agrees at 10 bases. With V trimmed by 3 bases and J by 7 bases, 2 bases remained unmatched. This CDR3 contains 14 residues. Germline V CDR1 and CDR2: MNHEY, SMNVEV (reference sequence).

CDR3 sequence (DNA): TGTGCCAGCAGCCCTTACGAGGGGGCGAATGAGCAGTTCTTC. The encoded protein is CASSPYEGANEQFF. The chain uses TRBV27 and TRBJ2-1, with TRBD1 identical over 7 bases. Germline-derived CDR1 and CDR2 are MNHEY and SMNVEV (reference sequence). The ends lost 6 bases at V and 7 bases at J; junction bases unmatched: 9. This CDR3 has 14 residues.

The gene calls are TRBV19 and TRBJ1-1; 7 positions match TRBD1. There are 14 residues in the CDR3. V lost 5 bases to trimming and J lost 7 bases; unmatched junction nucleotides: 10. From germline, CDR1 is LNHDA and CDR2 SQIVND (reference sequence). The CDR3 nucleotides are TGTGCCAGTAGTTTCGGGACAGCTAGCGTTGAAGCTTTCTTT. This translates into CASSFGTASVEAFF. Variable domain in full (rest from reference TRBV19 and TRBJ1-1): DGGITQSPKYLFRKEGQNVTLSCEQNLNHDAMYWYRQDPGQGLRLIYYSQIVNDFQKGDIAEGYSVSREKKESFPLTVTSAQKNPTAFYLCASSFGTASVEAFFGQGTRLTVV.

In regard to this clone: This specimen includes other DNA sequences encoding the same CDR3. The chain carries TRBV10-3 and TRBJ2-3; TRBD2 is a possible D gene (7 bases). Germline V gene sequence: CDR1 ENHRY, CDR2 SYGVKD. CDR3 size: 13 residues. Trimming stripped 6 bases from V and 3 bases from J, with 10 bases between. CDR3 amino acids: CAIRGGATDTQYF. For the CDR3, the DNA is TGTGCCATCAGAGGGGGGGCTACAGATACGCAGTATTTT.

The chain uses TRBV25-1 and TRBJ1-1, with D maybe TRBD1 (6 bases). The germline CDR1 and CDR2 sequences are MGHDK and SYGVNS. The CDR3 totals 13 residues. V shed 6 bases and J shed 0 bases, with 8 bases lying between them. CDR3 loop: CASRDRLNTEAFF. CDR3 DNA: TGTGCCAGCAGGGACAGATTGAACACTGAAGCTTTCTTT.

This clone was picked up one time. CDR3 nucleotide sequence: TGCAGCGTGGGGAGGGGGGGTGAGACCCAGTACTTC. This gives the protein CSVGRGGETQYF. The V call is TRBV29-1, the J call TRBJ2-5; perhaps TRBD2 as D (7 bases). Deletions cut 6 bases from V and 5 bases from J, with 13 bases between. The CDR3 is 12 residues long. Germline CDR1 reads SQVTM; CDR2 reads ANQGSEA.